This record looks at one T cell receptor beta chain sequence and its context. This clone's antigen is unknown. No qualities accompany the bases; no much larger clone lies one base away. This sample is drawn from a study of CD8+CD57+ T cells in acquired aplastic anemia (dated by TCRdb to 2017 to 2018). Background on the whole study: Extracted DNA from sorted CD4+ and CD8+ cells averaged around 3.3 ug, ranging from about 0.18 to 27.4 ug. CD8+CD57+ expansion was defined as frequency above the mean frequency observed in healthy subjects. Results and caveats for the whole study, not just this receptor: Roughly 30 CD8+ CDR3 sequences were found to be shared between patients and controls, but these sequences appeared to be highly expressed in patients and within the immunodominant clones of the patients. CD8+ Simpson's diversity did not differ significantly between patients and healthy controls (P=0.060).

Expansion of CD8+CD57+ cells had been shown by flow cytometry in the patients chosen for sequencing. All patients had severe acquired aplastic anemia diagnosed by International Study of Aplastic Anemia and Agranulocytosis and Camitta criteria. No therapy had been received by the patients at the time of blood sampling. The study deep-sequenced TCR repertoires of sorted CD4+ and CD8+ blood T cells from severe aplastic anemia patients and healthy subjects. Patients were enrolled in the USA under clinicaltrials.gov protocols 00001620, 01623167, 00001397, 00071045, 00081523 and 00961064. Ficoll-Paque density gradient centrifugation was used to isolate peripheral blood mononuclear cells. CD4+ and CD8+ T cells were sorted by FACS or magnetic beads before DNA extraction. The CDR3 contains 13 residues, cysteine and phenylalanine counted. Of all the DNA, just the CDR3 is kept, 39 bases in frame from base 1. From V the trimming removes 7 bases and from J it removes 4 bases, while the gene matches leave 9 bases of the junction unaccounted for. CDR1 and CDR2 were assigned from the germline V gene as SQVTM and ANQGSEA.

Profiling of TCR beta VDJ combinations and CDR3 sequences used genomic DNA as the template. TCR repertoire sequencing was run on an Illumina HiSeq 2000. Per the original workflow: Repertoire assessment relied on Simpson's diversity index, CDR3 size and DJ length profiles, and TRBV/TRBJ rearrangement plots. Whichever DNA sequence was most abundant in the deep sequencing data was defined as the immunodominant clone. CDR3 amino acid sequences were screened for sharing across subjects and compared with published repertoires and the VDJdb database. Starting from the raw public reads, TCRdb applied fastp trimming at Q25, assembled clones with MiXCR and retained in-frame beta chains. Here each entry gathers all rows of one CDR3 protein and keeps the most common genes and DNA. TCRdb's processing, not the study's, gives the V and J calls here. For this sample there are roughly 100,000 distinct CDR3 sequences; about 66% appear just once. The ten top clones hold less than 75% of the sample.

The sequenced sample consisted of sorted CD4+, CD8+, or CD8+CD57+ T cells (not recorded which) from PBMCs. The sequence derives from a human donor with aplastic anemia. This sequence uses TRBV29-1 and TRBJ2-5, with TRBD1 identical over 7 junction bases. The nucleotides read TGCAGCGGTCGGAAGGGGGCAGGAGAGACCCAGTACTTC. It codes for CSGRKGAGETQYF.